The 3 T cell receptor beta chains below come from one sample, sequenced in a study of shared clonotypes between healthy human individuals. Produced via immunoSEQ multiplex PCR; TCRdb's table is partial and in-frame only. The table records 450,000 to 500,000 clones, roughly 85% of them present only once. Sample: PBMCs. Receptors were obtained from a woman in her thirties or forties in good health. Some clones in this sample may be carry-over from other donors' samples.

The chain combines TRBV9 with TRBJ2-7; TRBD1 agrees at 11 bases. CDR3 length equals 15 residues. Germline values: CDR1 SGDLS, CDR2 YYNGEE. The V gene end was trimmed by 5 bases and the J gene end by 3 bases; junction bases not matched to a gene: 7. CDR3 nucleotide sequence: TGTGCCAGCAGTCGAGGACAGGGGGCCCTCTACGAGCAGTACTTC. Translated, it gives CASSRGQGALYEQYF.

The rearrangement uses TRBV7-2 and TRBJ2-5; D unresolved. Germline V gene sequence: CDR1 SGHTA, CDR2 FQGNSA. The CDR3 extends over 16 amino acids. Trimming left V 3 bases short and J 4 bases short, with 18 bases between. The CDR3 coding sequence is TGTGCCAGCAGCTTCAATGCCGCGAATCTATTAGAGACCCAGTACTTC. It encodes CASSFNAANLLETQYF.

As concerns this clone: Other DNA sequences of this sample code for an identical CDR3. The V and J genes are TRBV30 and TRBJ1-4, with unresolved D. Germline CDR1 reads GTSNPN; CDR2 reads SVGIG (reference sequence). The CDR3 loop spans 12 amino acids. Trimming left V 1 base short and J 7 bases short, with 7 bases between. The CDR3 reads CAWSASREKLFF. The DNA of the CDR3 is TGTGCCTGGAGTGCCTCTCGTGAAAAACTGTTTTTT.